This T cell receptor (beta chain) is drawn from a study of T-cell reconstitution after alpha-beta-depleted transplantation in children. The CDR3 runs to 16 residues. Trimming cost V 3 bases and J 6 bases; bases outside gene matches: 13. CDR1 is MNHEY, CDR2 SMNVEV, per germline (reference sequence). This clonotype was counted a few times. Preparation of the TCRbeta library involved a method that used unique molecular identifiers. TCRdb re-called the PCR reads with MiXCR, one entry per CDR3 protein. The data contain some 440,000 distinct CDR3 sequences, 15% to 20% of them singletons. Material: PBMCs, mostly from graft donor cells, obtained 360 days after TCRalphabeta/CD19-depleted stem cell transplant. This sequence joins TRBV27 and TRBJ2-7, with 8 bases that match TRBD1. This clonotype originated in a boy under three years old who had a stem cell transplant for Wiskott-Aldrich syndrome, so the T cells may come from the graft donor. For the CDR3, the DNA is TGTGCCAGCAGTTTTACTCGGGACAGGAGTCCTTTCGAGCAGTACTTC. Protein: CASSFTRDRSPFEQYF.